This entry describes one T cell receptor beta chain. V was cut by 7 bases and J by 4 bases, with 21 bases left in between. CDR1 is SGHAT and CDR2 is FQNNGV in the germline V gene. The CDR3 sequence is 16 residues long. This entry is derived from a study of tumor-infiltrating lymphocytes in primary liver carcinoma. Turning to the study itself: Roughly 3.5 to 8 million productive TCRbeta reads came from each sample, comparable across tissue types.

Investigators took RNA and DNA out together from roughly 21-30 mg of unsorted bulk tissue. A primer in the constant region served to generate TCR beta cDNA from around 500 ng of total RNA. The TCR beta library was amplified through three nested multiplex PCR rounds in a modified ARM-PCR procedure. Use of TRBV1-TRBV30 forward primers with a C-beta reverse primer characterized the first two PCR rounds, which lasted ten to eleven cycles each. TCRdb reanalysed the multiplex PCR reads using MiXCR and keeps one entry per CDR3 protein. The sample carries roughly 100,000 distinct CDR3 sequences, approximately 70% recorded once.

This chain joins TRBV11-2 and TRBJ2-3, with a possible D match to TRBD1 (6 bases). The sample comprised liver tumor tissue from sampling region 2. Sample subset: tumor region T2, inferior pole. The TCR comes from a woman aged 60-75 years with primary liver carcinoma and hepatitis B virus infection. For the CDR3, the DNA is TGTGCCAGCAACTCAACCCTGTTACAGGGAGCAGATACGCAGTATTTT. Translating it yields CASNSTLLQGADTQYF. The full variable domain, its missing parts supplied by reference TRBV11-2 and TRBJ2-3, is EAGVAQSPRYKIIEKRQSVAFWCNPISGHATLYWYQQILGQGPKLLIQFQNNGVVDDSQLPKDRFSAERLKGVDSTLKIQPAKLEDSAVYLCASNSTLLQGADTQYFGPGTRLTVL.